This T cell receptor beta chain was recorded in a study of tumor-infiltrating lymphocytes in primary liver carcinoma (dated by TCRdb to about 2017). Turning to the overall study: Hepatocellular carcinoma (four) or combined HCC and intrahepatic cholangiocarcinoma (one) was present in the five patients, who were three men and two women aged 30 to 69 years. Across five regions of each liver tumor, along with adjacent normal tissue and blood, the study brought together TCRbeta repertoire sequencing, expression microarrays and whole-exome sequencing. A total of 35 specimens from 5 patients went through TCRbeta repertoire sequencing, namely 25 tumor regions, 5 adjacent noncancerous liver tissues and 5 peripheral blood samples. To link TCRbeta repertoire diversity with the local molecular phenotype, the roughly 25 tumor region samples were profiled using Agilent mRNA microarrays. Reproducibility between technical replicate repertoires was high, with correlation coefficients above 0.95 and mean shared-clone rates around 0.88. The five patients had tumors staged T1-T3 N0M0, with maximum diameters ranging from about 4.2 to 11 cm. Samples yielded roughly 3.65 to 7.5 million productive TCRbeta reads; read depth did not differ significantly between tissue types. Results the study describes overall, beyond this receptor: Because sequencing covered only the TCR beta chain and unpaired alpha chains were not captured, true repertoire diversity is likely underestimated. Only roughly 7-24% of top clones appeared in all five regions of a tumor, which suggests that tumor-infiltrating T cells are spatially heterogeneous. With just five patients in the study, the authors point out that the findings should be validated in a larger study. A significantly larger repertoire fraction was made up by the top 250 clones in tumors than in blood (p = 0.039). Pairs of tumor regions showed greater repertoire overlap (mean about 36%) than tumor-adjacent pairs (roughly 17%) or tumor-blood pairs (approximately 15%), which is consistent with antigen-driven expansion. Bulk unsorted samples precluded comparing CD4+ and CD8+ T cell repertoires.

As for this clonotype: It has no known antigen specificity. Its ends do not fully match the called genes, so a read error is possible.

The CDR3 runs 17 amino acids, cysteine and phenylalanine included. Only the CDR3 part of the read is kept: 51 bases, read in frame from the first base. The germline V gene sets CDR1 to SGHDN and CDR2 to FVKESK. Without any cell sorting, total RNA and DNA were extracted together from around 20-30 mg of bulk tissue using the AllPrep DNA/RNA mini kit. About 5 patients with histopathologically diagnosed primary liver carcinoma underwent surgical resection in China between November 2015 and March 2016. Patients had chronic HBV infection and were treatment-naive at sampling. Each tumor was sampled at five spatially separated regions: the tumor centre plus the superior, inferior, left-lateral and right-lateral poles. According to histology, viable tumor cells made up more than 80% of every tumor sample. Pieces of fresh tumor and adjacent tissue were cut in half, with one half kept in RNAlater at -80 degrees C and the other half sent for histology.

A constant-region primer and ProtoScript II reverse transcriptase were used to reverse-transcribe TCRbeta-specific cDNA from around 540 ng total RNA. Three nested multiplex PCR rounds, following a slightly modified ARM-PCR procedure, were used to build the TCRbeta libraries. Each of the first two PCR rounds ran for around 11 cycles and used multiplex TRBV1-TRBV30 forward primers together with a Cbeta reverse primer. Sample barcodes and Illumina adapters were added in a final 25-cycle PCR with Deep VentR polymerase. Amplicons of 200-500 bp were gel-purified with a QIAquick gel extraction kit before sequencing. TCRbeta amplicons were sequenced on an Illumina HiSeq 2500 with 250-bp paired-end reads. The original pipeline was this. Reads were quality-trimmed with Trimmomatic v0.33, and paired reads were merged with FLASH v1.2.11 to recover full CDR3 sequences. V, D and J germline segments were assigned to the rearranged TCRbeta sequences using MiGEC v1.2.1b. Clonotype statistics and Shannon-Wiener diversity indices were calculated with VDJtools v1.0.0. To cut down on sampling bias, every analysis after diversity analysis relied on just the 250 most abundant clonotypes from each sample. TCRdb handled the public reads itself, with Q25 trimming in fastp and clone calling in MiXCR, and kept productive beta chains. Every entry covers one CDR3 protein and lists the most common genes and DNA from its rows. The V and J calls follow TCRdb's processing rather than the paper's. Present in this sample are tens of thousands of distinct CDR3 sequences, about 71% of which were seen just once. The biggest ten clones account for roughly two fifths of the sample.

The rearrangement joined TRBV14 to TRBJ2-3; TRBD1 lines up with 9 middle nucleotides. The sequenced sample consisted of liver tumor tissue from sampling region 4. The cell subset or site label corresponds to: tumor region T4, right-lateral pole. This receptor was obtained from a man aged 40-50 years with primary liver carcinoma and hepatitis B virus infection. The base sequence is TGTGCCAGCAACCAACGAAAATCCGGGACAGGGACAGATACGCAGTATTTT. This is translated as CASNQRKSGTGTDTQYF.